Described below is a single T cell receptor (beta chain) sequence and its context. What this receptor recognizes is not known. No per-base quality is available; no much larger clone lies one base away. Library method: the immunoSEQ multiplex PCR assay. TCRdb holds this immuneACCESS table with in-frame rearrangements only. Some clones are missing; in checked studies, unresolved V genes explain under half, and the rest has no known cause. The sample profile shows hundreds of thousands of clones; approximately 85% of them were found once. 0.0095% to 0.011% of the sample lies in the top ten. The CDR3 spans 16 residues, from the cysteine through the phenylalanine. Only the CDR3 part of the read is kept: 48 bases, read in frame from the first base. As encoded in the germline V gene, CDR1 is MGHDK while CDR2 is SYGVNS. At the junction V is shortened by 3 bases and J by 2 bases; bases outside the gene matches: 9.

The entry originates in a study of shared T cell receptors in the human thymus (dated by TCRdb to the early 2020s). Turning to the overall study: The study examined how the human thymus generates shared, self-reactive T-cell receptor alpha chains.

In addition, the sample was reused for a study of human thymus T cells. The second study, in turn, reports: Immunologically healthy infants undergoing open corrective cardiac surgery for congenital heart defects in Finland were used as donors. Thymus tissue was obtained as surgical resects removed during corrective cardiac surgery. Biased V and J gene segment usage appeared to be present in both thymic and peripheral blood repertoires. The related research found that thymic TCR repertoires overlapped highly between unrelated individuals. The study described the TCR alpha and beta repertoires in fewer than 10 infant thymus samples and a few matching peripheral blood samples. Donor ages ranged from roughly 6 to 250 days, and the cohort comprised about six male and two female infants. After being mechanically released from the tissue, thymocytes were kept at -70 degrees C in pellets of roughly 9.5-32 million cells. A QIAsymphony instrument was used to extract genomic DNA from frozen cell pellets. Using the immunoSEQ multiplex PCR assay, the TCRB and TCRAD loci were amplified from a standardized quantity of quality-controlled genomic DNA. Amplicons spanned the V(D)J region at a length sufficient to cover the CDR3 and identify V and J genes. The commercial immunoSEQ service was used to sequence amplicons on an Illumina platform. Primer bias and sequencing errors were corrected using previously described methods, and TCRAD and TCRB definitions followed the IMGT database. Analysis of the repertoires was done with immunoSEQ Analyzer 3.0 and VDJTools and included basic statistics, V/J segment usage, diversity estimates, rarefaction and pairwise overlap. Diversity was estimated using the Chao1, ChaoE, Efron-Thisted, Shannon and inverse Simpson indices, and was also estimated on datasets down-sampled to the size of the smallest sample. Repertoire overlap was determined by strict matching of CDR3 nucleotide sequence, V gene and J gene, and Jaccard-based multidimensional scaling clustering was applied. Thymus samples yielded on average around 850,000 unique TCRB clonotypes, compared with 65,000 to 100,000 from blood samples.

The chain links TRBV25-1 with TRBJ2-7, and 8 junctional nucleotides match TRBD1. Sequencing used thymocytes. The source of this sequence is a girl under three years old with a congenital heart defect. Donor details come from another sample of the same person, matched by shared clones. The DNA sequence follows: TGTGCCAGCAGTGACCGGGACAGGTCAACTCCCTACGAGCAGTACTTC. This is translated as CASSDRDRSTPYEQYF.